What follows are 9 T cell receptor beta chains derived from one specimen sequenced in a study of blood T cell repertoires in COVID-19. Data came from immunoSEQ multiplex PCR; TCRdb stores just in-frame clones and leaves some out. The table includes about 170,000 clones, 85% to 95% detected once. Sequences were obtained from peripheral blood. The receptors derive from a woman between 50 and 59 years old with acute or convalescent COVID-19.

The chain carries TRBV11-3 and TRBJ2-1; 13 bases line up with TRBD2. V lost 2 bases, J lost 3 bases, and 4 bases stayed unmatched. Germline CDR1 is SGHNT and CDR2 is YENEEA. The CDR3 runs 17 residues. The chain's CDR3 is CASSLRGTSGDYNEQFF. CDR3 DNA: TGTGCCAGCAGCTTACGGGGGACTAGCGGGGACTACAATGAGCAGTTCTTC.

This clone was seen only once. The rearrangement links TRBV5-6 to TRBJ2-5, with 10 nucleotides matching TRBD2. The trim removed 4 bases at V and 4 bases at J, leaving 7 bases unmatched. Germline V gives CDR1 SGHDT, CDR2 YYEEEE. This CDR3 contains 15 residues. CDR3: CASSPSGRAGETQYF. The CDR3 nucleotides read TGTGCCAGCAGCCCTAGCGGGAGAGCGGGAGAGACCCAGTACTTC.

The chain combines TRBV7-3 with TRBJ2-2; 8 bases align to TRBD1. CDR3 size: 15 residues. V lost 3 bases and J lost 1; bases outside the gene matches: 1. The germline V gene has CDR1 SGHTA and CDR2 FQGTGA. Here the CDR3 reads CASSLGTGNTGELFF. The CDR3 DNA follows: TGTGCCAGCAGCTTGGGGACAGGGAACACCGGGGAGCTGTTTTTT.

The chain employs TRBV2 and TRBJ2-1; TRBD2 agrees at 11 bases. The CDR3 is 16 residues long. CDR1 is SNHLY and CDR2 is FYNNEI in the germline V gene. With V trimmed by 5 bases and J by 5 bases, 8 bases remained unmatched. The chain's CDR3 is CASSYTGTSGHNEQFF. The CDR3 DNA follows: TGTGCCAGCAGTTACACAGGGACTAGCGGACACAATGAGCAGTTCTTC. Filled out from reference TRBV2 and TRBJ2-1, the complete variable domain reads EPEVTQTPSHQVTQMGQEVILRCVPISNHLYFYWYRQILGQKVEFLVSFYNNEISEKSEIFDDQFSVERPDGSNFTLKIRSTKLEDSAMYFCASSYTGTSGHNEQFFGPGTRLTVL.

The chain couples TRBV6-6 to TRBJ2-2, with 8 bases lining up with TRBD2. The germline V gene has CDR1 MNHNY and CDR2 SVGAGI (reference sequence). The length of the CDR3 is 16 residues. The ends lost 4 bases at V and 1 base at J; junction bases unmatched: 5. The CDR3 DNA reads TGTGCCAGCAGTTCCCTCGCGGGAGGGAACACCGGGGAGCTGTTTTTT. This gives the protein CASSSLAGGNTGELFF.

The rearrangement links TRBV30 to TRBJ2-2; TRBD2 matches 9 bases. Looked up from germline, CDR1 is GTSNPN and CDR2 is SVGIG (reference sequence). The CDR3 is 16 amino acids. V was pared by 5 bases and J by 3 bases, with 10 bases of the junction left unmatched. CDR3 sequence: CAWGRASGAYTGELFF. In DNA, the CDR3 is TGTGCCTGGGGACGGGCTAGCGGGGCCTACACCGGGGAGCTGTTTTTT. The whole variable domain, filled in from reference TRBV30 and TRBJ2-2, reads SQTIHQWPATLVQPVGSPLSLECTVEGTSNPNLYWYRQAAGRGLQLLFYSVGIGQISSEVPQNLSASRPQDRQFILSSKKLLLSDSGFYLCAWGRASGAYTGELFFGEGSRLTVL.

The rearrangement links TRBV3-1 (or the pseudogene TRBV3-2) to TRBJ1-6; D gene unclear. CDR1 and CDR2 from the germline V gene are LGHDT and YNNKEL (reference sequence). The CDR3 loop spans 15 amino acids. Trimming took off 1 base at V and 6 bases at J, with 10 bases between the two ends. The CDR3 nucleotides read TGTGCCAGCAGCCAAGCTGGCCCGTTTAATTCACCCCTCCACTTT. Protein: CASSQAGPFNSPLHF.

CDR3 bases: TGTGCCAGCAGGACAGTCCATAGCAATCAGCCCCAGCATTTT. Translation gives CASRTVHSNQPQHF. The chain is built from TRBV28 and TRBJ1-5; D perhaps matches TRBD1 (5 bases). The CDR3 is made up of 14 amino acids. Germline V gene sequence: CDR1 MDHEN, CDR2 SYDVKM. The V end lost 6 bases, the J end lost 0 bases, and 9 bases lay between the germline ends.

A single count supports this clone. CDR3 in amino acids: CASSDRRDSGGTQYF. CDR3 in DNA: TGTGCCAGCAGTGACCGCCGGGACTCCGGGGGTACCCAGTACTTC. The chain has TRBV6-1 and TRBJ2-5; possibly TRBD2 for D (6 bases). V lost 3 bases to trimming and J lost 8 bases, with 19 bases between them. Germline loops: CDR1 MNHNS, CDR2 SASEGT. The CDR3 length is 15 residues.